This T cell receptor (beta chain) originates from a study of control samples from healthy donors and cancer patients. Sequenced by immunoSEQ multiplex PCR; TCRdb stores in-frame clones only, minus some. The sample records 120,000 or so clones, about 87% being singletons. Sample: blood. This sequence originates from a man aged 60-69 years in good health.

CDR3 protein: CASSFGDTGANVLTF. In nucleotides, the CDR3 is TGTGCCAGCAGCTTCGGGGATACTGGGGCCAACGTCCTGACTTTC. The chain uses TRBV7-9 and TRBJ2-6; D possibly corresponds to TRBD2 (5 bases). The CDR3 totals 15 residues. Germline CDR1 reads SEHNR; CDR2 reads FQNEAQ (reference sequence). Trimming shortened V by 3 bases and J by 2 bases, and 8 bases separated the two germline ends.